This is a list of T cell receptor beta chains from one sample in a study of shared clonotypes between healthy human individuals. The table came from immunoSEQ multiplex PCR; TCRdb's copy has only in-frame clones and leaves some out. The repertoire has approximately 500,000 clones, 70% to 80% of them found once; the top ten carry 12%. Sequenced input: PBMCs. The receptors derive from a middle-aged woman in good health. Some clones in this sample may be carry-over from other donors' samples. Both conserved end residues are part of each CDR3. The D gene is left open where the match is weak. Clone sizes are given selectively: once, few, many, or a class where the clone is expanded.

j_gene	d_gene	v_gene	len	abundance	CDR3nt	CDR3aa
TRBJ1-4	NA	TRBV7-9	13	NA	TGTGCCAGCAGCCCAGAGTCGGGCGAAAAACTGTTTTTT	CASSPESGEKLFF
TRBJ2-3	NA	TRBV19	12	many	TGTGCCAGTAGTTCGCCGGGCCAAGGCTTGTATTTT	CASSSPGQGLYF
TRBJ1-6	NA	TRBV10-3	15	NA	TGTGCCACAACCGGGACCTTGGGACCTAGTTCACCCCTCCACTTT	CATTGTLGPSSPLHF
TRBJ2-3	NA	TRBV7-2	14	once	TGTGCCAGCAGCTTAGAGGCTAGAGCAGATACGCAGTATTTT	CASSLEARADTQYF
TRBJ2-1	TRBD2	TRBV7-6	17	NA	TGTGCCAGCAGCTCGAGGTTTAGCGGGAGCTCCTACAATGAGCAGTTCTTC	CASSSRFSGSSYNEQFF
TRBJ1-5	NA	TRBV4-1	14	few	TGCGCCAGCAGCCGGGACCTGGGCAATCAGCCCCAGCATTTT	CASSRDLGNQPQHF
TRBJ2-7	TRBD1	TRBV5-1	15	NA	TGCGCCAGCAGCGGCGGGACAGGGAATACGTACGAGCAGTACTTC	CASSGGTGNTYEQYF
TRBJ2-1	NA	TRBV19	19	NA	TGTGCCAGTAGTCCCACTCGGACTGAGCGCGACAAGTTTACAATCGAGCAGTTCTTC	CASSPTRTERDKFTIEQFF
TRBJ2-1	TRBD2	TRBV11-2	18	NA	TGTGCCAGCAGCCAAACGGCCGGTGTTCTAGCGGGCCACAATGAGCAGTTCTTC	CASSQTAGVLAGHNEQFF
TRBJ2-3	NA	TRBV4-3	14	many	TGCGCCAGCAGCCTGGCTGCCGGCACAGATACGCAGTATTTT	CASSLAAGTDTQYF
TRBJ2-1	TRBD1	TRBV6-1	15	NA	TGTGCCAGCAGAGTGGGCAGGGGGCCCCACAATGAGCAGTTCTTC	CASRVGRGPHNEQFF
TRBJ2-5	TRBD1	TRBV9	16	NA	TGTGCCAGCAGCTCAGCCGGACAGGGGGCTGTTGAGACCCAGTACTTC	CASSSAGQGAVETQYF
TRBJ1-2	NA	TRBV7-2	14	NA	TGTGCCAGCAGCTCGGTTCCAGAATTCTATGGCTACACCTTC	CASSSVPEFYGYTF
TRBJ1-5	TRBD1	TRBV28	15	NA	TGTGCCAGCAGTTTGACAGGGGGGGCCAATACGGCCCAGCATTTT	CASSLTGGANTAQHF
TRBJ1-1	NA	TRBV28	17	NA	TGTGCCAGCAGGAGGACAGCTTCCCCCACTTTGAACACTGAAGCTTTCTTT	CASRRTASPTLNTEAFF
TRBJ1-4	TRBD1	TRBV4-1	15	NA	TGCGCCAGCAGCCAGGGACAGGGACTGTGGGAAAAACTGTTTTTT	CASSQGQGLWEKLFF
TRBJ2-1	NA	TRBV2	13	NA	TGTGCCAGCTCTCCGCCGGGCGACAATGAGCAGTTCTTC	CASSPPGDNEQFF
TRBJ2-3	NA	TRBV5-6	18	NA	TGTGCCAGCAGCTTGGCGGGAGATTACCTCCAAATCACAGATACGCAGTATTTT	CASSLAGDYLQITDTQYF
TRBJ2-3	TRBD2	TRBV7-3	17	NA	TGTGCCAGCAGCTTAATCGGGAGTAGCGGGAGTGCAGATACGCAGTATTTT	CASSLIGSSGSADTQYF
TRBJ2-7	TRBD2	TRBV9	14	NA	TGTGCCAGCAGCGTATCTAGCGGGAGAGATGTGCAGTACTTC	CASSVSSGRDVQYF
TRBJ2-7	TRBD2	TRBV28	15	many	TGTGCCAGCACCCCCGCCGGGAGCGGGAGCTACGAGCAGTACTTC	CASTPAGSGSYEQYF
TRBJ2-3	NA	TRBV28	14	NA	TGTGCCAGCAGTTTAGGCGTGAACACAGATACGCAGTATTTT	CASSLGVNTDTQYF
TRBJ2-2	NA	TRBV29-1	12	NA	TGCGGCGTCCTTAGTTTGGCCGGGGAGCTGTTTTTT	CGVLSLAGELFF
TRBJ2-5	NA	TRBV7-2	15	NA	TGTGCCAGCAGCCAAACCGGGACGTCCCAAGAGACCCAGTACTTC	CASSQTGTSQETQYF
TRBJ1-2	NA	TRBV6-1	10	NA	TGTGCCAGCAGTGAGTTCGGCTACACCTTC	CASSEFGYTF
TRBJ2-7	TRBD1	TRBV19	14	NA	TGTGCCAGTATGAGGACAGGGGGGGCCTACGAGCAGTACTTC	CASMRTGGAYEQYF
TRBJ1-2	NA	TRBV25-1	14	NA	TGTGCCAGCAGTGCCTTGGGGGGGAGCTATGGCTACACCTTC	CASSALGGSYGYTF
TRBJ2-1	NA	TRBV27	17	NA	TGTGCCAGCAGTCCGCCTCGGCGGGTGAGCTCCTACAATGAGCAGTTCTTC	CASSPPRRVSSYNEQFF
TRBJ1-2	NA	TRBV27	16	NA	TGTGCCAGCAGTTTATCGGGGGGGGCTCGGTACTATGGCTACACCTTC	CASSLSGGARYYGYTF
TRBJ2-7	TRBD2	TRBV18	16	NA	TGTGCCAGCTCACCAGGACTAGCGGAGGGCTCCTACGAGCAGTACTTC	CASSPGLAEGSYEQYF
TRBJ2-7	TRBD2	TRBV5-1	15	NA	TGCACCAGCAGCTTGGGACTAGCGGCCCCCTACGAGCAGTACTTC	CTSSLGLAAPYEQYF
TRBJ2-7	NA	TRBV11-2	13	NA	TGTGCCAGCAGCTTAGTTCAGGTAGGGGAGCAGTACTTC	CASSLVQVGEQYF
TRBJ2-1	TRBD2	TRBV6-4	15	NA	TGTGCCAGCAGTGACAACAGCGGGGCCTACAATGAGCAGTTCTTC	CASSDNSGAYNEQFF
TRBJ2-5	TRBD2	TRBV4-1	15	NA	TGCGCCAGCAGCCAAGAGGGAGGGAGGCGAGAGACCCAGTACTTC	CASSQEGGRRETQYF
TRBJ2-1	NA	TRBV18	17	NA	TGTGCCAGCTCACCACCGTCCGCTTACAGCTCCTACAATGAGCAGTTCTTC	CASSPPSAYSSYNEQFF